A single sample is the source of the 23 T cell receptor beta chains below, sequenced in a study of cytomegalovirus exposure and HLA in healthy donors (dated by TCRdb to 2016 to 2017). Library prep was done by the immunoSEQ multiplex PCR assay. For the multiplex PCR, a mixture combining 60 forward primers for TCR Vbeta segments and 13 reverse primers for TCR Jbeta segments was used. TCRdb stores this immuneACCESS table with in-frame sequences only. Part of the clones is absent; in the studies checked, under half of the shortfall reflects unresolved V genes, and no reason is known for the rest. The sample records around 100,000 clones, 75% to 85% of which are singletons. The ten largest make up more than 3% of the sample. Sequenced material: PBMCs. The receptors come from a woman aged 45 to 65 in good health and CMV-seropositive.

The chain recombines TRBV5-1 with TRBJ2-3; the match to TRBD2 covers 11 bases. After removal of 3 bases from V and 9 bases from J, the junction contained 3 bases not matched to a gene. The germline V gene encodes CDR1 SGHRS and CDR2 YFSETQ. The CDR3 consists of 13 residues. The CDR3 DNA sequence: TGCGCCAGCAGCTCCCGGACTAGCGGGACGCAGTATTTT. Translating it yields CASSSRTSGTQYF. The variable domain in full, completed from reference TRBV5-1 and TRBJ2-3, reads KAGVTQTPRYLIKTRGQQVTLSCSPISGHRSVSWYQQTPGQGLQFLFEYFSETQRNKGNFPGRFSGRQFSNSRSEMNVSTLELGDSALYLCASSSRTSGTQYFGPGTRLTVL.

The chain links TRBV19 to TRBJ2-6, with 9 nucleotides matching TRBD1. Germline CDR1 reads LNHDA; CDR2 reads SQIVND (reference sequence). This CDR3 comprises 15 residues. V lost 10 bases, J lost 4 bases, and 8 bases stayed unmatched. The CDR3 nucleotides read TGTGCCACCCCGGACAGGGGTTTAGGGGCCAACGTCCTGACTTTC. Its translation: CATPDRGLGANVLTF. Complete variable domain (other parts from reference TRBV19 and TRBJ2-6): DGGITQSPKYLFRKEGQNVTLSCEQNLNHDAMYWYRQDPGQGLRLIYYSQIVNDFQKGDIAEGYSVSREKKESFPLTVTSAQKNPTAFYLCATPDRGLGANVLTFGAGSRLTVL.

This chain joins TRBV5-1 and TRBJ2-7, with 11 bases lining up with TRBD2. After removal of 3 bases from V and 9 bases from J, the junction contained 5 bases not matched to a gene. Germline loops: CDR1 SGHRS, CDR2 YFSETQ. CDR3 length equals 13 residues. Here the CDR3 DNA reads TGCGCCAGCAGCTCCAACCTAGCGGGAGGGCAGTACTTC. Translated, it gives CASSSNLAGGQYF.

The V call is TRBV5-6, the J call TRBJ2-5; D may be TRBD2 (6 bases). The CDR3 is 15 amino acids. The V gene lost 6 bases and the J gene lost 2 bases, with 17 bases spanning the gap. Germline-derived CDR1 and CDR2 are SGHDT and YYEEEE. The CDR3 is CASTIGGELQETQYF. For the CDR3, the DNA is TGTGCCAGCACCATCGGAGGGGAGCTACAAGAGACCCAGTACTTC. Looking up the rest from reference TRBV5-6 and TRBJ2-5 gives the full variable domain: DAGVTQSPTHLIKTRGQQVTLRCSPKSGHDTVSWYQQALGQGPQFIFQYYEEEERQRGNFPDRFSGHQFPNYSSELNVNALLLGDSALYLCASTIGGELQETQYFGPGTRLLVL.

The chain has TRBV7-2 and TRBJ1-1, with 7 bases that match TRBD1. This CDR3 spans 13 amino acids. The germline V gene encodes CDR1 SGHTA and CDR2 FQGNSA. V lost 5 bases and J lost 6; bases outside the gene matches: 6. The CDR3 region has the DNA TGTGCCAGCAGCGACAGGGTTTACGCTGAAGCTTTCTTT. It codes for CASSDRVYAEAFF.

This clone was detected only once. This chain links TRBV6-5 with TRBJ2-2; 10 bases align to TRBD2. Germline V gives CDR1 MNHEY, CDR2 SVGAGI. V was clipped by 5 bases and J by 6 bases; unmatched bases: 6. The CDR3 runs to 15 residues. CDR3 sequence: CASSPRGTSAGELFF. The CDR3 bases are TGTGCCAGCAGTCCCAGGGGGACTAGCGCCGGGGAGCTGTTTTTT.

V is TRBV30 and J is TRBJ2-3; D unresolved. V was shortened by 2 bases and J by 7 bases, with 7 bases between the two germline ends. The CDR3 covers 11 residues. Germline CDR1 and CDR2: GTSNPN and SVGIG (reference sequence). CDR3 nucleotide sequence: TGTGCCTGGAGTCTGGCCCATACGCAGTATTTT. Its protein product is CAWSLAHTQYF.

V is TRBV29-1 and J is TRBJ1-2; a possible D gene is TRBD1 (5 bases). The CDR3 is 15 amino acids. Germline V CDR1 and CDR2: SQVTM, ANQGSEA. V lost 1 base, J lost 6 bases, and 18 bases lay in between. In DNA, the CDR3 is TGCAGCGTTGAAGCCTCCTGGACGGACATGGATGGCTACACCTTC. This translates into CSVEASWTDMDGYTF.

The chain joins TRBV27 to TRBJ1-1, with D tentatively TRBD1 (6 bases). Germline loops: CDR1 MNHEY, CDR2 SMNVEV (reference sequence). V lost 6 bases and J lost 4, with 21 bases in between. The CDR3 length is 16 residues. DNA of the CDR3: TGTGCCAGCAGCCCCAGACACAGGGACGAGGGCACTGAAGCTTTCTTT. Translated, it gives CASSPRHRDEGTEAFF.

The V call is TRBV5-1, the J call TRBJ2-3; 10 bases fit TRBD1. Germline V gene lookup returns CDR1 SGHRS and CDR2 YFSETQ. Germline trimming cut 7 bases from V and 2 bases from J; bases unmatched to any gene: 4. The CDR3 has 14 residues. The CDR3 region is CASADRGPTDTQYF. The DNA for the CDR3 is TGCGCCAGCGCCGACAGGGGGCCCACAGATACGCAGTATTTT. The whole variable domain, remainder taken from reference TRBV5-1 and TRBJ2-3, is KAGVTQTPRYLIKTRGQQVTLSCSPISGHRSVSWYQQTPGQGLQFLFEYFSETQRNKGNFPGRFSGRQFSNSRSEMNVSTLELGDSALYLCASADRGPTDTQYFGPGTRLTVL.

V gene TRBV27 combines with J gene TRBJ1-6, with TRBD1 matching over 7 bases. V lost 5 bases to trimming and J lost 7 bases; unmatched junction nucleotides: 5. This CDR3 is 14 amino acids long. Germline V gives CDR1 MNHEY, CDR2 SMNVEV (reference sequence). The CDR3 is CASSPTGVNSPLHF. The CDR3 DNA reads TGTGCCAGCAGTCCCACAGGGGTCAATTCACCCCTCCACTTT.

This clone was recorded only once. V gene TRBV27 combines with J gene TRBJ1-2; TRBD1 aligns across 9 bases. Trimming cost V 6 bases and J 8 bases; bases outside gene matches: 13. The CDR3 is made up of 15 amino acids. Germline V CDR1 and CDR2: MNHEY, SMNVEV (reference sequence). The CDR3 protein is CASSISGQGHRGYTF. CDR3 in DNA: TGTGCCAGCAGCATCTCGGGACAGGGCCATAGGGGCTACACCTTC.

The rearrangement joins TRBV27 to TRBJ2-5, with D hard to call. V dropped 4 bases and J dropped 1 base, with 13 bases sitting between them. The CDR3 length is 15 residues. CDR1 and CDR2 from the germline V gene are MNHEY and SMNVEV (reference sequence). CDR3: CASSSPGYFQETQYF. The CDR3 nucleotides are TGTGCCAGCAGTTCTCCCGGGTATTTCCAAGAGACCCAGTACTTC.

Points on this clone: The sample has other DNA sequences that encode this CDR3 too. This chain links TRBV7-3 with TRBJ2-3; the match to TRBD2 covers 12 bases. The germline CDR1 and CDR2 sequences are SGHTA and FQGTGA. V was pared by 5 bases and J by 0 bases, with 3 bases of the junction left unmatched. This CDR3 is built from 16 residues. CDR3 in DNA: TGTGCCAGCAGCCCTGGGACTAGCGGGAGCACAGATACGCAGTATTTT. This sequence encodes CASSPGTSGSTDTQYF.

CDR3 coding DNA: TGTGCCAGCAGCGTGAGGGTGAACCCGCAAGTAAGCACTGAAGCTTTCTTT. Translation gives CASSVRVNPQVSTEAFF. This chain joins TRBV2 and TRBJ1-1; unclear D gene. V was pared by 6 bases and J by 4 bases, with 24 bases between. CDR1 and CDR2 (germline): SNHLY, FYNNEI. The length of the CDR3 is 17 residues.

This clone has just one count. The V call is TRBV11-2, the J call TRBJ1-3, with D maybe TRBD1 (5 bases). The CDR3 runs 17 residues. Trimming took 3 bases from V and 4 from J, leaving 19 bases between them. CDR1 SGHAT and CDR2 FQNNGV come from the germline V gene. CDR3 coding DNA: TGTGCCAGCAGCTTTTTGTCAGCAGGGTTAGGCGGAAACACCATATATTTT. This translates into CASSFLSAGLGGNTIYF.

Concerning this clone itself: A read error is likely, as this CDR3 ends without the conserved phenylalanine or tryptophan. The DNA is left out, because the CDR3 cannot be placed on it with certainty; the CDR3 is given as TCRdb lists it. Here the CDR3 reads CAWSVSLAGAPFC. This chain uses TRBV30 with TRBJ2-3; the D call TRBD2 from the table was never checked on the DNA. CDR1 is GTSNPN, CDR2 SVGIG, per germline (reference sequence). The length of the CDR3 is 13 amino acids, counting both ends.

This clone occurred a few times. The rearrangement uses TRBV10-3 and TRBJ2-1, with D perhaps TRBD2 (7 bases). The germline V gene encodes CDR1 ENHRY and CDR2 SYGVKD. The CDR3 has 14 residues. Trimming left V 8 bases short and J 7 bases short, with 18 bases between. As DNA, the CDR3 is TGTGCCATCTCTCTGGATAGGGGGGGTAATGAGCAGTTCTTC. Amino acid sequence: CAISLDRGGNEQFF.

This clone showed up just once. The CDR3 nucleotides read TGCAGCGCCAAGGGACAGGGGGCATACAATGAGCAGTTCTTC. As protein: CSAKGQGAYNEQFF. The rearrangement joins TRBV29-1 to TRBJ2-1; 12 bases are a match to TRBD1. Germline CDR1 SQVTM, CDR2 ANQGSEA. Trimming cost V 7 bases and J 4 bases; bases outside gene matches: 5. The CDR3 has 14 residues.

The chain is built from TRBV19 and TRBJ2-3; 8 nucleotides line up with TRBD1. The CDR3 has 17 residues. Per the germline V gene, CDR1 is LNHDA and CDR2 is SQIVND (reference sequence). Trimming removed 4 bases from V and 1 base from J; junction bases left unmatched: 10. Written as DNA, the CDR3 is TGTGCCAGTAGTACCAGCCGACAGGGGTGGGGCACAGATACGCAGTATTTT. As protein: CASSTSRQGWGTDTQYF.

This clone was found a few times. V usage is TRBV6-1 and J usage is TRBJ1-2; D call uncertain. There are 13 residues in the CDR3. The V and J ends lost 7 bases and 0 bases respectively, with 9 bases between them. The germline CDR1 and CDR2 sequences are MNHNS and SASEGT. The CDR3 spells CASTPRANYGYTF. CDR3 DNA sequence: TGTGCCAGCACCCCCCGGGCTAACTATGGCTACACCTTC.

V is TRBV27 and J is TRBJ1-6, with 9 bases aligning to TRBD1. Germline CDR1 is MNHEY and CDR2 is SMNVEV (reference sequence). Trimming took 6 bases from V and 7 from J; bases not matched to a gene: 13. The CDR3 is 17 amino acids. The CDR3 coding sequence is TGTGCCAGCAGCCCTAGACCCACTGGACAGGGGAATTCACCCCTCCACTTT. This sequence encodes CASSPRPTGQGNSPLHF.

This clone was counted once. J is TRBJ1-2 and V is TRBV6-5, with D hard to call. V was cut by 5 bases and J by 4 bases, with 14 bases left in between. CDR1 is MNHEY and CDR2 is SVGAGI in the germline V gene. This CDR3 contains 14 residues. This CDR3 is CASSEWEGPYGYTF. In nucleotides, the CDR3 is TGTGCCAGCAGTGAGTGGGAGGGTCCCTATGGCTACACCTTC.